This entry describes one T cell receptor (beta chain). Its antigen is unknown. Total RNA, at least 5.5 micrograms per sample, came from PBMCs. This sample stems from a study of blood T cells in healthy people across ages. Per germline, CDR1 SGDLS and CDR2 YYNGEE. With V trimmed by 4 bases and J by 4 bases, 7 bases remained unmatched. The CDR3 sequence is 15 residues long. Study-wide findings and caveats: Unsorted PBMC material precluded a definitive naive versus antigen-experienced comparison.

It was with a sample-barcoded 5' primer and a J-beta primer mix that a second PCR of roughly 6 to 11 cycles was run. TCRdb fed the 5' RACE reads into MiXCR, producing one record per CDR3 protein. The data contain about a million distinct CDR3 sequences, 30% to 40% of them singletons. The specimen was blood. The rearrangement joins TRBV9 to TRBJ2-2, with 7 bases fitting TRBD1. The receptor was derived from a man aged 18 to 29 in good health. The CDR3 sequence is CASSRTGVSTGELFF. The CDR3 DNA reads TGTGCCAGCAGCCGGACAGGCGTTAGCACCGGGGAGCTGTTTTTT.